Below, one TCR beta chain is given with its context. This sample was taken from a study of T cells after somatic rescue of genetic block. Sequencing used immunoSEQ multiplex PCR; TCRdb keeps in-frame clones, though not all of them. The table has around 100,000 clones, 90% to 95% seen once. Sequencing was performed on peripheral blood mononuclear cells (PBMCs). The origin of this receptor is a young woman.

The CDR3 is CAIRDSNQPQHF. The CDR3 DNA reads TGTGCCATCAGGGATAGCAATCAGCCCCAGCATTTT. This chain connects TRBV10-3 to TRBJ1-5; D unresolved. This CDR3 is built from 12 residues. V was clipped by 6 bases and J by 0 bases, with 3 bases between them. In germline, CDR1 is ENHRY, CDR2 SYGVKD.